The table lists the clone carrying this TCR beta chain with many counts. Its antigen remains unknown. Germline V gene sequence: CDR1 SNHLY, CDR2 FYNNEI. CDR3 length: 12 amino acids. The V end lost 6 bases, the J end lost 4 bases, and 10 bases lay between the germline ends. The sample comes from a study of neurological immune-mediated disorders. Study-level background: Among the roughly 35 patients with multiple sclerosis, about 31 were relapsing-remitting, while 3 were secondary progressive. General study findings and limits: Private repertoires in all groups were suggested by the finding that expanded clones across subjects shared no CDR3 amino acid sequences.

One entry per CDR3 protein results from TCRdb running MiXCR on the 5' RACE reads. The sample yields 27,000 or so distinct CDR3 sequences, about 3.5% seen once. This clonotype was obtained from a woman in her 30s with multiple sclerosis. This sequence joins TRBV2 and TRBJ2-7; D call uncertain. The sample comprised PBMCs. The CDR3 bases are TGTGCCAGCAGCATCCAATATTACGAGCAGTACTTC. This gives the protein CASSIQYYEQYF.